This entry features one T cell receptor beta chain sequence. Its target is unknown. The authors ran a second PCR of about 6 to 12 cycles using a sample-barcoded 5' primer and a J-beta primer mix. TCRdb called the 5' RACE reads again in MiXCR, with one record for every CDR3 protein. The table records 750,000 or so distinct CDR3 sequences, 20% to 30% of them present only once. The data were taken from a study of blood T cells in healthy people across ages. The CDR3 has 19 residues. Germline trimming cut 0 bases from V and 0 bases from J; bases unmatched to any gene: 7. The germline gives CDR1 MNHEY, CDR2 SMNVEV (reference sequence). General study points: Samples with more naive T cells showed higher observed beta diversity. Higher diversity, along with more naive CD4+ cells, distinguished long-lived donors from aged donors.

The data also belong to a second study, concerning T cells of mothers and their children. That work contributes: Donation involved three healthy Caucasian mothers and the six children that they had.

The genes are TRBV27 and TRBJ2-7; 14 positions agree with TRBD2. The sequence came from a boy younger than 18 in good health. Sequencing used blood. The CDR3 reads CASSLSKGLAGVSSYEQYF. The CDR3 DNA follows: TGTGCCAGCAGTTTATCTAAGGGACTAGCGGGAGTGAGCTCCTACGAGCAGTACTTC.